The 19 T cell receptor beta chains below were found in one sample sequenced in a study of regulatory T cells in long-lasting Graves disease. According to the study, TCR beta libraries were built with iRepertoire HTBI primers and CDR3-region Arm-PCR. From the multiplex PCR reads, TCRdb called clonotypes with MiXCR, one entry per CDR3 protein. The sample consists of over 350,000 distinct CDR3 sequences, 20% of them appearing once. Time point described: persistent/refractory GD, antithyroid drugs over 5 years with positive TRAb. There was RNA extracted from PBMCs, and the TCR library was made from it. The sequences come from peripheral blood mononuclear cells (PBMCs), collected when the disease was refractory, from a patient treated with antithyroid drugs. The receptors were sampled from a female donor with Graves disease.

This clonotype was seen repeatedly, ten times or more. The chain is built from TRBV28 and TRBJ2-3; 7 bases are shared with TRBD2. The CDR3 covers 14 residues. V lost 5 bases, J lost 7 bases, and 9 bases stayed unmatched. Germline assignment: CDR1 MDHEN and CDR2 SYDVKM. The CDR3 DNA reads as TGTGCCAGCAGTAGAGGGTCGGGAGGAAATACGCAGTATTTT. Protein sequence: CASSRGSGGNTQYF.

This chain joins TRBV30 and TRBJ1-3; maybe TRBD1 (6 bases). Trimming cost V 0 bases and J 4 bases, with 16 bases left between them. The CDR3 sequence is 16 residues long. The germline V gene encodes CDR1 GTSNPN and CDR2 SVGIG (reference sequence). For the CDR3, the DNA is TGTGCCTGGAGTGTACAGAGGGGGGCGAAAGGAAACACCATATATTTT. This encodes CAWSVQRGAKGNTIYF.

The chain joins TRBV9 to TRBJ2-2, with D possibly called TRBD1 or TRBD2 (6 bases each). The CDR3 is 17 residues long. Germline CDR1 is SGDLS and CDR2 is YYNGEE. V was clipped by 4 bases and J by 3 bases, with 19 bases between them. The CDR3 sequence is CASSREGVGGHTGELFF. CDR3 DNA: TGTGCCAGCAGCCGAGAGGGAGTCGGGGGCCACACCGGGGAGCTGTTTTTT. Variable domain in full (rest from reference TRBV9 and TRBJ2-2): DSGVTQTPKHLITATGQRVTLRCSPRSGDLSVYWYQQSLDQGLQFLIQYYNGEERAKGNILERFSAQQFPDLHSELNLSSLELGDSALYFCASSREGVGGHTGELFFGEGSRLTVL.

This clonotype was detected ten times or more. The rearrangement links TRBV7-2 to TRBJ2-7, with 13 nucleotides matching TRBD2. After removal of 2 bases from V and 2 bases from J, the junction contained 3 bases not matched to a gene. Germline CDR1 SGHTA, CDR2 FQGNSA. The CDR3 is 16 residues long. CDR3 coding DNA: TGTGCCAGCAGCTTACCCGGACTAGCGGGAGCCTACGAGCAGTACTTC. Translation gives CASSLPGLAGAYEQYF.

In this sample, this clonotype turned up many times. The chain carries TRBV7-9 and TRBJ2-5, with no clear D. V was pared by 0 bases and J by 1 base, with 9 bases between. CDR3 size: 15 residues. The germline V gene has CDR1 SEHNR and CDR2 FQNEAQ (reference sequence). CDR3 amino acids: CASSLAGLPQETQYF. The CDR3 region has the DNA TGTGCCAGCAGCTTAGCAGGGCTGCCCCAAGAGACCCAGTACTTC.

Concerning this clonotype: Just one base apart from a much larger clone, this may be a read error. The chain has TRBV9 and TRBJ1-1; 11 nucleotides match TRBD1. This CDR3 contains 14 residues. From germline, CDR1 is SGDLS and CDR2 YYNGEE. Germline trimming cut 0 bases from V and 9 bases from J; bases unmatched to any gene: 4. The CDR3 region has the DNA TGTGCCAGCAGCGTAGGGACAGGGGGCTCTAAAGCTTTCTTT. It specifies CASSVGTGGSKAFF. Based on the CDR3 plus reference TRBV9 and TRBJ1-1, the full variable domain is DSGVTQTPKHLITATGQRVTLRCSPRSGDLSVYWYQQSLDQGLQFLIQYYNGEERAKGNILERFSAQQFPDLHSELNLSSLELGDSALYFCASSVGTGGSKAFFGQGTRLTVV.

This CDR3 is CSAGGLGQKETQYF. The CDR3 DNA reads TGCAGTGCTGGGGGTCTCGGGCAGAAAGAGACCCAGTACTTC. The chain recombines TRBV20-1 with TRBJ2-5, with D perhaps TRBD1 or TRBD2 (5 bases each). Deletions cut 5 bases from V and 3 bases from J, with 16 bases between. In germline, CDR1 is DFQATT, CDR2 SNEGSKA (reference sequence). The CDR3 runs 14 residues.

In this sample, this clonotype turned up many times. V usage is TRBV2 and J usage is TRBJ1-2, with unresolved D. This CDR3 has 13 amino acids. Looked up from germline, CDR1 is SNHLY and CDR2 is FYNNEI. V lost 3 bases to trimming and J lost 2 bases, with 7 bases between them. CDR3 sequence (DNA): TGTGCCAGCAGTGATGTGCAGAACTATGGCTACACCTTC. It encodes CASSDVQNYGYTF.

The V call is TRBV29-1, the J call TRBJ2-7; TRBD1 is a possible D gene (6 bases). The V and J ends lost 6 bases and 3 bases respectively, with 15 bases between them. The CDR3 length is 13 residues. CDR1 and CDR2 (germline): SQVTM, ANQGSEA. The CDR3: CSVTYRVGYEQYF. The CDR3, as DNA: TGCAGCGTCACGTACAGGGTTGGCTACGAGCAGTACTTC.

This clonotype was seen repeatedly, ten times or more. The chain carries TRBV7-8 and TRBJ2-7; TRBD2 might be the D (5 bases). This CDR3 contains 14 residues. Trimming removed 1 base at V and 2 bases at J, with 9 bases between. Germline V lookup: CDR1 SGHVS, CDR2 FQNEAQ. The CDR3 is CASSLGGATYEQYF. In DNA, the CDR3 is TGTGCCAGCAGCTTAGGGGGAGCCACCTACGAGCAGTACTTC.

The rearrangement joins TRBV9 to TRBJ2-7; TRBD2 might be the D (6 bases). Trimming removed 0 bases from V and 0 bases from J, with 7 bases in between. CDR3 length equals 14 residues. CDR1 and CDR2 (germline): SGDLS, YYNGEE. The CDR3 nucleotides read TGTGCCAGCAGCGTAGGCGGGGACTCCTACGAGCAGTACTTC. Translated, it gives CASSVGGDSYEQYF.

This clonotype was recorded a few times. The V gene is TRBV7-9, the J gene TRBJ2-7; perhaps TRBD2 as D (6 bases). CDR3 length equals 15 residues. Trimming left V 2 bases short and J 8 bases short, with 19 bases between. Germline V CDR1 and CDR2: SEHNR, FQNEAQ (reference sequence). CDR3 sequence (DNA): TGTGCCAGCAGCTTAATTAGCGGCACCCGACTCCAGCAGTACTTC. It translates to CASSLISGTRLQQYF.

In this sample, this clonotype turned up many times. The chain uses TRBV28 and TRBJ1-6; D is ambiguous. The CDR3 is 15 residues long. The germline CDR1 and CDR2 sequences are MDHEN and SYDVKM. Trimming removed 3 bases from V and 9 bases from J, with 15 bases in between. CDR3 amino acids: CASSLLQMRGSPLHF. CDR3 in DNA: TGTGCCAGCAGTTTGCTTCAGATGCGGGGTTCACCCCTCCACTTT. Combining the CDR3 with reference TRBV28 and TRBJ1-6 gives the whole variable domain DVKVTQSSRYLVKRTGEKVFLECVQDMDHENMFWYRQDPGLGLRLIYFSYDVKMKEKGDIPEGYSVSREKKERFSLILESASTNQTSMYLCASSLLQMRGSPLHFGNGTRLTVT.

Comments on this clonotype: Germline is not matched at one junction end, which may reflect a read error. The chain recombines TRBV7-8 with TRBJ2-7; 8 bases are shared with TRBD1. CDR3 length: 15 amino acids. Germline loops: CDR1 SGHVS, CDR2 FQNEAQ. CDR3 sequence (DNA): TGTGCCAGCAGCTTAGATGGTAACAGGGGGAGCGAGCAGTGCTTC. Translating gives CASSLDGNRGSEQCF.

This clonotype showed up just a few times. The chain joins TRBV6-2 or TRBV6-3 to TRBJ2-7; TRBD1 matches at 8 bases. The CDR3 contains 14 residues. Germline V gene data show CDR1 as MNHEY and CDR2 as SVGEGT. Trimming took 8 bases from V and 0 from J; bases not matched to a gene: 6. The CDR3 here is CASLNQGASYEQYF. In DNA, the CDR3 is TGTGCCAGCCTCAACCAGGGGGCCTCCTACGAGCAGTACTTC.

V gene TRBV20-1 combines with J gene TRBJ2-5; TRBD2 matches at 7 bases. The germline V gene has CDR1 DFQATT and CDR2 SNEGSKA (reference sequence). The CDR3 consists of 14 residues. The ends lost 5 bases at V and 5 bases at J; junction bases unmatched: 11. CDR3: CSAERLADRETQYF. CDR3 nucleotide sequence: TGCAGTGCTGAGCGACTAGCTGATCGGGAGACCCAGTACTTC.

The chain employs TRBV4-3 and TRBJ2-7; unclear D gene. This CDR3 is 18 amino acids long. Trimming removed 0 bases from V and 5 bases from J, with 23 bases in between. Germline loops: CDR1 LGHNA, CDR2 YSLEER. The CDR3 spells CASSQDRVWVPGLDEQYF. DNA for the CDR3: TGCGCCAGCAGCCAAGATCGTGTTTGGGTGCCGGGCTTGGACGAGCAGTACTTC.

This clonotype has at least ten counts. V and J are TRBV28 and TRBJ1-6; D may be TRBD1 (5 bases). The CDR3 contains 15 residues. Germline lookup yields CDR1 MDHEN and CDR2 SYDVKM. Deletions cut 3 bases from V and 0 bases from J, with 6 bases between. The CDR3 region has the DNA TGTGCCAGCAGTTTGAGGGGCTCCTATAATTCACCCCTCCACTTT. Translating gives CASSLRGSYNSPLHF.

This clonotype was detected ten times or more. This chain uses TRBV7-2 with TRBJ2-2; D gene uncertain. Looked up from germline, CDR1 is SGHTA and CDR2 is FQGNSA. The CDR3 loop spans 13 amino acids. V was trimmed by 0 bases and J by 5 bases, leaving 4 bases between them. As DNA, the CDR3 is TGTGCCAGCAGCTTAGCTTGGACCGGGGAGCTGTTTTTT. It codes for CASSLAWTGELFF.